One T cell receptor beta chain is described in this entry. This record belongs to a study of shared clonotypes between healthy human individuals. The study drew its donors from healthy HIV-negative adults without recent acute infections or vaccinations. Germline V gene sequence: CDR1 MNHNS, CDR2 SASEGT. Trimming shortened V by 1 base and J by 0 bases, and 9 bases separated the two germline ends. The length of the CDR3 is 15 residues. Some clones are missing from TCRdb's copy, which holds only in-frame ones; the method was immunoSEQ multiplex PCR. Of about 520,000 clones listed, over 75% were seen once; the top ten hold about 12%.

The J gene is TRBJ1-2, the V gene TRBV6-1, with D hard to call. The clonotype was recovered from a woman between 35 and 50 years old in good health. Some clones in this sample may be carry-over from other donors' samples. The sequencing input was PBMCs. The DNA of the CDR3 is TGTGCCAGCAGTGAAGGCCCCAGGTCTAACTATGGCTACACCTTC. Translating it yields CASSEGPRSNYGYTF.